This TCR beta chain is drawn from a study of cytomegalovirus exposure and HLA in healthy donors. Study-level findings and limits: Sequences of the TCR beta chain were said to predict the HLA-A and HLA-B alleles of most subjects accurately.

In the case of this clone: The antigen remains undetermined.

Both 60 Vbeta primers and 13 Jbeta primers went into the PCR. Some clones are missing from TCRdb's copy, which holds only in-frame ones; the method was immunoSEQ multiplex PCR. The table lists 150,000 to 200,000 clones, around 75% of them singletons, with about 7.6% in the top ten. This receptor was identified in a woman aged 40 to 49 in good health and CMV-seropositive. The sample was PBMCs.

The CDR3: CSVERQYTGELFF. The CDR3 DNA sequence: TGCAGCGTTGAAAGACAGTACACCGGGGAGCTGTTTTTT. The rearrangement uses TRBV29-1 and TRBJ2-2; tentatively, D is TRBD1 (5 bases). Germline V gene sequence: CDR1 SQVTM, CDR2 ANQGSEA. The CDR3 runs to 13 residues. Between the trimmed V and J ends, which lost 2 bases and 3 bases, there was a span of 7 bases.